The next 21 T cell receptor beta chains were all read from a single sample in a study of PD-1 blockade in classical Hodgkin lymphoma. The time point denotes: cycle 4 day 1 (C4D1), after less than seven weeks of nivolumab. Every patient relapsed after autologous stem cell transplantation, and brentuximab vedotin exposure varied. The protocol was immunoSEQ multiplex PCR, while the TCRdb copy is restricted to in-frame clones and leaves out a portion. The sample includes 20,000 to 25,000 clones, around 74% seen only once; the top ten take 25% to 30%. The source material was peripheral blood mononuclear cells (PBMCs), sampled before the fourth cycle of nivolumab. Receptor source: a human donor with classical Hodgkin lymphoma.

This CDR3 reads CASSENRVGTGELFF. The CDR3 DNA reads TGTGCCAGCAGCGAAAACAGGGTTGGCACCGGGGAGCTGTTTTTT. The chain is built from TRBV5-4 and TRBJ2-2; maybe TRBD1 (6 bases). Per the germline V gene, CDR1 is SGHNT and CDR2 is YYREEE (reference sequence). V was shortened by 4 bases and J by 4 bases, with 14 bases between the two germline ends. The CDR3 is 15 residues long.

In regard to this clone: The sample holds other DNA sequences that translate to the same CDR3. The rearrangement uses TRBV6-1 and TRBJ1-6; D is possibly TRBD1 (5 bases). V shed 1 base and J shed 0 bases, with 10 bases lying between them. The CDR3 covers 17 residues. The germline gives CDR1 MNHNS, CDR2 SASEGT. The DNA of the CDR3 is TGTGCCAGCAGTGAAGGACAGCCGAGCTCCTATAATTCACCCCTCCACTTT. Its protein product is CASSEGQPSSYNSPLHF.

The V call is TRBV4-3, the J call TRBJ2-1; tentatively, D is TRBD2 (6 bases). The germline CDR1 and CDR2 sequences are LGHNA and YSLEER. CDR3 length equals 16 residues. Trimming took off 1 base at V and 3 bases at J, with 13 bases between the two ends. CDR3 nucleotides: TGCGCCAGCAGCCAAGGCCCCGGGGGTGGCTACAATGAGCAGTTCTTC. Protein sequence: CASSQGPGGGYNEQFF.

This chain connects TRBV6-1 to TRBJ1-1; possibly TRBD1 for D (5 bases). Germline V gene lookup returns CDR1 MNHNS and CDR2 SASEGT. There are 13 residues in the CDR3. V lost 11 bases and J lost 3, with 16 bases in between. The CDR3 region is CAGWLRGDTEAFF. CDR3 sequence (DNA): TGTGCCGGATGGTTAAGAGGGGACACTGAAGCTTTCTTT.

This clone has a handful of counts. The chain couples TRBV28 to TRBJ2-2; D unclear. The germline V gene encodes CDR1 MDHEN and CDR2 SYDVKM. The CDR3 is 12 amino acids. V lost 10 bases and J lost 2, with 8 bases in between. The CDR3 loop is CATPSNTGELFF. In DNA form, the CDR3 reads TGTGCCACCCCAAGCAACACCGGGGAGCTGTTTTTT.

The gene calls are TRBV18 and TRBJ2-6; tentative D call: TRBD1 (5 bases). Germline lookup yields CDR1 KGHSH and CDR2 LQKENI. V lost 1 base and J 1 base, leaving 8 bases between the germline ends. The CDR3 spans 16 residues. The CDR3 loop is CASSPLAGSGANVLTF. CDR3 sequence (DNA): TGTGCCAGCTCACCACTTGCAGGGTCTGGGGCCAACGTCCTGACTTTC.

The chain recombines TRBV27 with TRBJ2-2; the match to TRBD2 covers 9 bases. From germline, CDR1 is MNHEY and CDR2 SMNVEV (reference sequence). The CDR3 runs 16 residues. V was pared by 5 bases and J by 3 bases, with 7 bases of the junction left unmatched. CDR3: CASSPSGLAYTGELFF. CDR3 bases: TGTGCCAGCAGTCCATCGGGACTAGCCTACACCGGGGAGCTGTTTTTT.

The CDR3 here is CASSPTGYSYEQYF. CDR3 bases: TGTGCCAGCAGCCCGACAGGGTACTCCTACGAGCAGTACTTC. The V gene is TRBV7-2, the J gene TRBJ2-7, with 7 positions matching TRBD1. V was clipped by 5 bases and J by 0 bases; unmatched bases: 4. Germline V gene data show CDR1 as SGHTA and CDR2 as FQGNSA. CDR3 size: 14 residues.

The CDR3 DNA reads as TGTGCCAGCAGTTTACGCGGGGGAGCCTACAATGAGCAGTTCTTC. Residues: CASSLRGGAYNEQFF. The chain links TRBV28 to TRBJ2-1; TRBD2 aligns across 7 bases. Germline loops: CDR1 MDHEN, CDR2 SYDVKM. The V segment lost 2 bases and the J segment 2 bases; nucleotides outside the gene matches: 3. The CDR3 length is 15 residues.

This clone is a singleton in its sample. This chain links TRBV5-1 with TRBJ1-2; unclear D gene. CDR1 and CDR2 from the germline V gene are SGHRS and YFSETQ. V dropped 1 base and J dropped 4 bases, with 11 bases sitting between them. The CDR3 has 14 residues. The CDR3, as DNA: TGCGCCAGCAGCTTGCAAGGCCGGGGCTATGGCTACACCTTC. Protein: CASSLQGRGYGYTF.

This clone appeared a few times. This chain connects TRBV5-4 to TRBJ1-2, with D possibly TRBD1 on 5 matching bases. The length of the CDR3 is 15 residues. Germline V lookup: CDR1 SGHNT, CDR2 YYREEE (reference sequence). V lost 0 bases and J 2 bases, leaving 11 bases between the germline ends. Here the CDR3 DNA reads TGTGCCAGCAGCTTGGGACAGCGACTGAACTATGGCTACACCTTC. Its translation is CASSLGQRLNYGYTF.

V gene TRBV19 combines with J gene TRBJ2-3, with TRBD1 matching over 9 bases. Germline V gives CDR1 LNHDA, CDR2 SQIVND (reference sequence). CDR3 length: 15 amino acids. With V trimmed by 8 bases and J by 4 bases, 10 bases remained unmatched. The CDR3 here is CASGEGTGSSDTQYF. CDR3 in DNA: TGTGCCAGTGGGGAGGGGACAGGGAGTTCAGATACGCAGTATTTT.

This rearrangement joins TRBV5-4 to TRBJ1-4, with D possibly TRBD1 on 6 matching bases. The CDR3 totals 15 residues. Trimming removed 4 bases from V and 1 base from J, with 11 bases in between. Germline V gives CDR1 SGHNT, CDR2 YYREEE (reference sequence). The CDR3 DNA sequence: TGTGCCAGCAGCATACAGGGTAGAACTAATGAAAAACTGTTTTTT. Translation gives CASSIQGRTNEKLFF.

The chain uses TRBV5-1 and TRBJ1-2; 7 bases match TRBD1. V gave up 7 bases and J gave up 8 bases; unmatched junction bases: 11. The CDR3 is made up of 13 amino acids. Looked up from germline, CDR1 is SGHRS and CDR2 is YFSETQ. The CDR3 spells CASGTSGTDGYTF. The DNA for the CDR3 is TGCGCCAGCGGAACCTCCGGGACAGACGGCTACACCTTC.

Only a few counts were recorded for this clone. The V and J genes are TRBV28 and TRBJ2-3, with TRBD1 matching over 8 bases. The V gene's germline CDR1 is MDHEN and CDR2 SYDVKM. With 5 bases clipped from V and 2 bases from J, the junction kept 6 bases outside the gene matches. The CDR3 totals 15 residues. This chain's CDR3 is CASSHRQGYTDTQYF. The DNA of the CDR3 is TGTGCCAGCAGTCACCGACAGGGGTACACAGATACGCAGTATTTT.

The chain recombines TRBV5-1 with TRBJ2-1; D not resolved. The CDR3 contains 13 residues. Germline values: CDR1 SGHRS, CDR2 YFSETQ. Trimming cost V 0 bases and J 3 bases, with 4 bases left between them. The CDR3 DNA sequence: TGCGCCAGCAGCTTGGGGGACTACAATGAGCAGTTCTTC. It specifies CASSLGDYNEQFF.

The rearrangement joins TRBV5-4 to TRBJ2-2, with 9 bases that match TRBD1. Germline trimming cut 0 bases from V and 6 bases from J; bases unmatched to any gene: 3. CDR3 length: 15 amino acids. Per the germline V gene, CDR1 is SGHNT and CDR2 is YYREEE (reference sequence). CDR3 residues: CASSLGGQGAGELFF. The CDR3 DNA sequence: TGTGCCAGCAGCTTGGGGGGACAGGGAGCCGGGGAGCTGTTTTTT.

This chain joins TRBV29-1 and TRBJ2-5; the match to TRBD1 covers 9 bases. CDR1 and CDR2 (germline): SQVTM, ANQGSEA. V was clipped by 6 bases and J by 5 bases; unmatched bases: 7. This CDR3 contains 13 residues. CDR3 DNA sequence: TGCAGCGTCGTACAGGGGGCTGGGGAGACCCAGTACTTC. Translation: CSVVQGAGETQYF. Full variable domain (missing parts from reference TRBV29-1 and TRBJ2-5): SAVISQKPSRDICQRGTSLTIQCQVDSQVTMMFWYRQQPGQSLTLIATANQGSEATYESGFVIDKFPISRPNLTFSTLTVSNMSPEDSSIYLCSVVQGAGETQYFGPGTRLLVL.

The table lists this clone with a few counts. This rearrangement joins TRBV7-9 to TRBJ1-4, with D unresolved. The V and J ends lost 3 bases and 8 bases respectively, with 7 bases between them. The length of the CDR3 is 12 residues. Per germline, CDR1 SEHNR and CDR2 FQNEAQ (reference sequence). The CDR3 here is CASSFPNEKLFF. As DNA, the CDR3 is TGTGCCAGCAGCTTCCCCAACGAAAAACTGTTTTTT.

The V and J genes are TRBV28 and TRBJ2-3; TRBD2 aligns across 8 bases. This CDR3 has 16 amino acids. Germline values: CDR1 MDHEN, CDR2 SYDVKM. After removal of 6 bases from V and 1 base from J, the junction contained 9 bases not matched to a gene. CDR3 region: CASRPVRGAGTDTQYF. The CDR3 bases are TGTGCCAGCAGGCCCGTGCGGGGGGCGGGCACAGATACGCAGTATTTT.

This clone is large (0.1 to 1%). The chain has TRBV10-2 and TRBJ2-1; 8 bases line up with TRBD2. The germline CDR1 and CDR2 sequences are WSHSY and SAAADI. The V and J ends lost 6 bases and 8 bases, in that order; junction bases with no gene match: 6. The length of the CDR3 is 13 residues. CDR3 residues: CASRPGGSDEQFF. DNA of the CDR3: TGCGCCAGCAGGCCGGGAGGGTCGGATGAGCAGTTCTTC.